These 30 T cell receptor beta chains originate from one sample sequenced in a study of T cells in Graves' hyperthyroidism and ophthalmopathy. It was RNA transcripts that yielded the amplified TCR beta CDR3 regions. First-round RT-PCR of the TCR CDR3 relied on the HTBI primer set. TCRdb ran MiXCR on the multiplex PCR reads and lists one entry per CDR3 protein. The data contain about 680,000 distinct CDR3 sequences, under 45% of them seen just once; the ten biggest clones take up roughly 31%. The material sequenced was blood. The source of these receptors is a woman aged 40 to 50 with Graves' hyperthyroidism.

This clonotype was seen at least ten times. This chain links TRBV19 with TRBJ1-1; no definite D call. V dropped 9 bases and J dropped 3 bases, with 11 bases sitting between them. This CDR3 has 12 amino acids. The germline V gene has CDR1 LNHDA and CDR2 SQIVND (reference sequence). DNA for the CDR3: TGTGCCAGCATTGGATGGGACACTGAAGCTTTCTTT. This translates into CASIGWDTEAFF.

This clonotype has just a few counts. The chain is built from TRBV29-1 and TRBJ1-2, with TRBD1 as a possible D gene (6 bases). V was cut by 8 bases and J by 2 bases, with 18 bases left in between. Germline values: CDR1 SQVTM, CDR2 ANQGSEA. The CDR3 has 14 residues. CDR3 protein: CSSFSRGVNYGYTF. The CDR3 DNA reads TGCAGCTCGTTTTCCAGGGGAGTCAACTATGGCTACACCTTC.

A few counts support this clonotype. The chain carries TRBV11-2 and TRBJ2-7; D is undetermined. The V gene's germline CDR1 is SGHAT and CDR2 FQNNGV. The CDR3 has 18 residues. Trimming left V 2 bases short and J 4 bases short, with 24 bases between. The CDR3 nucleotides are TGTGCCAGCAGCTTATCCTTTTTGGGCAGGACCAGATCTTACGAGCAGTACTTC. Translated: CASSLSFLGRTRSYEQYF.

V gene TRBV20-1 combines with J gene TRBJ2-5, with D unresolved. Trimming removed 3 bases from V and 9 bases from J, with 17 bases in between. Germline V CDR1 and CDR2: DFQATT, SNEGSKA (reference sequence). The CDR3 consists of 13 residues. CDR3 protein: CSASGQPNQPQYF. In DNA form, the CDR3 reads TGCAGTGCTAGCGGCCAGCCAAATCAGCCCCAGTACTTC.

The chain is built from TRBV5-1 and TRBJ1-5; TRBD1 agrees at 10 bases. The CDR3 covers 17 residues. Germline CDR1 and CDR2: SGHRS and YFSETQ. The J segment lost 2 bases and the V segment lost 1 base, leaving 6 bases of the junction unmatched. CDR3 nucleotides: TGCGCCAGCAGCTTGATAGGGACAGGGGCAGGCAATCAGCCCCAGCATTTT. Its protein is CASSLIGTGAGNQPQHF.

This clonotype was detected a few times. The chain employs TRBV12-3 or TRBV12-4 and TRBJ2-2; 12 nucleotides agree with TRBD2. This CDR3 comprises 16 residues. With V trimmed by 6 bases and J by 8 bases, 10 bases remained unmatched. CDR3 DNA sequence: TGTGCCAGCAGCTACGGGACTAGCGGGCCTCTGGGGGAGCTGTTTTTT. Translated: CASSYGTSGPLGELFF.

This chain connects TRBV7-2 to TRBJ1-6; D remains ambiguous. The CDR3 length is 14 residues. V shed 3 bases and J shed 7 bases, with 10 bases lying between them. The germline gives CDR1 SGHTA, CDR2 FQGNSA. The DNA for the CDR3 is TGTGCCAGCAGCTTCACTAGCGGGAATTCACCCCTCCACTTT. This encodes CASSFTSGNSPLHF. Together with reference TRBV7-2 and TRBJ1-6, the CDR3 gives the full variable domain: GAGVSQSPSNKVTEKGKDVELRCDPISGHTALYWYRQSLGQGLEFLIYFQGNSAPDKSGLPSDRFSAERTGGSVSTLTIQRTQQEDSAVYLCASSFTSGNSPLHFGNGTRLTVT.

In the case of this clonotype: Mismatch with germline at one junction end may stem from a read error. V is TRBV7-8 and J is TRBJ2-2, with D unresolved. The germline CDR1 and CDR2 sequences are SGHVS and FQNEAQ. The CDR3 has 14 residues. CDR3 sequence: CASGLVANTGELFF. CDR3 in DNA: TGTGCCAGCGGCTTAGTGGCTAACACCGGGGAGCTGTTTTTT.

Only a few counts were recorded for this clonotype. One base away lies a much larger clone, so this may be a sequencing read error. The conserved phenylalanine or tryptophan normally closing the CDR3 is absent here, so this likely arose from a read error. The chain combines TRBV7-9 with TRBJ2-7; D perhaps matches TRBD1 (5 bases). The CDR3 length is 14 residues. CDR1 and CDR2 (germline): SEHNR, FQNEAQ (reference sequence). Trimming stripped 5 bases from V and 0 bases from J, with 11 bases between. The DNA for the CDR3 is TGTGCCAGCAGCCCCCGACAGAACTCCTACGAGCAGTACCTC. Translation gives CASSPRQNSYEQYL.

The chain uses TRBV6-1 and TRBJ1-1; TRBD1 aligns across 9 bases. CDR1 and CDR2 (germline): MNHNS, SASEGT. Germline trimming cut 5 bases from V and 7 bases from J; bases unmatched to any gene: 8. The CDR3 length is 14 residues. The CDR3 loop is CASSPPGTGIEAFF. The CDR3 DNA follows: TGTGCCAGCAGTCCCCCCGGGACAGGGATTGAAGCTTTCTTT.

This clonotype was seen a few times. This may be a read error, as it is one base from a much larger clone. V is TRBV9 and J is TRBJ1-5, with D perhaps matching TRBD1 (5 bases). V lost 0 bases and J lost 9, with 7 bases in between. CDR3 length: 12 residues. Germline V lookup: CDR1 SGDLS, CDR2 YYNGEE. The CDR3 here is CASSVAGGPQHF. The CDR3 DNA reads TGTGCCAGCAGCGTAGCCGGGGGGCCCCAGCATTTT.

In its sample, this clonotype was seen many times. This rearrangement joins TRBV7-2 to TRBJ2-7; TRBD1 matches at 11 bases. The germline V gene has CDR1 SGHTA and CDR2 FQGNSA. Trimming cost V 5 bases and J 0 bases; bases outside gene matches: 9. The CDR3 spans 17 residues. The CDR3 loop reads CASSHPSGTGGSYEQYF. The DNA for the CDR3 is TGTGCCAGCAGCCACCCGTCCGGGACAGGGGGCTCCTACGAGCAGTACTTC.

This clonotype has at least ten counts. This chain joins TRBV7-2 and TRBJ2-5, with D hard to call. The CDR3 totals 11 residues. The V end lost 7 bases, the J end lost 5 bases, and 8 bases lay between the germline ends. Germline lookup yields CDR1 SGHTA and CDR2 FQGNSA. The CDR3 loop reads CASTQVETQYF. The CDR3 coding sequence is TGTGCCAGCACTCAGGTGGAGACCCAGTACTTC.

This clonotype was seen only a few times. The V call is TRBV5-4, the J call TRBJ2-5, with 8 bases identical to TRBD1. Per the germline V gene, CDR1 is SGHNT and CDR2 is YYREEE (reference sequence). The CDR3 covers 15 residues. Trimming at V came to 4 bases and at J to 6 bases, leaving 11 bases not matched to a gene. The CDR3 loop reads CASSIFGQGLKTQYF. CDR3 coding DNA: TGTGCCAGCAGCATATTCGGACAGGGCTTAAAGACCCAGTACTTC.

This clonotype has a count of ten or more. The J gene is TRBJ2-6, the V gene TRBV5-1; D is unclear. CDR1 and CDR2 (germline): SGHRS, YFSETQ. Trimming pared 1 base from V and 0 bases from J, leaving 11 bases between. The CDR3 extends over 17 amino acids. CDR3 nucleotides: TGCGCCAGCAGCTTGAAGGGATTCCTCTCTGGGGCCAACGTCCTGACTTTC. This codes for CASSLKGFLSGANVLTF. The variable domain in full, with the rest retrieved from reference TRBV5-1 and TRBJ2-6, is KAGVTQTPRYLIKTRGQQVTLSCSPISGHRSVSWYQQTPGQGLQFLFEYFSETQRNKGNFPGRFSGRQFSNSRSEMNVSTLELGDSALYLCASSLKGFLSGANVLTFGAGSRLTVL.

The V gene is TRBV20-1, the J gene TRBJ2-7, with 14 bases fitting TRBD2. The CDR3 contains 15 residues. Germline CDR1 and CDR2: DFQATT and SNEGSKA (reference sequence). V lost 7 bases and J lost 2; bases outside the gene matches: 7. CDR3 residues: CSVGGTSGGTYEQYF. The CDR3 DNA reads as TGCAGTGTCGGCGGGACTAGCGGGGGAACCTACGAGCAGTACTTC.

CDR3 in amino acids: CSAPNQGVAGKETQYF. CDR3 DNA sequence: TGCAGTGCTCCAAACCAGGGGGTGGCTGGGAAAGAGACCCAGTACTTC. The rearrangement joins TRBV20-1 to TRBJ2-5, with 7 bases identical to TRBD1. The V gene's germline CDR1 is DFQATT and CDR2 SNEGSKA (reference sequence). This CDR3 has 16 amino acids. V dropped 5 bases and J dropped 3; count of bases not matched to a gene: 15.

Ten or more counts support this clonotype. V gene TRBV29-1 combines with J gene TRBJ2-7, with D possibly being TRBD2 (6 bases). The CDR3 runs 14 residues. CDR1 SQVTM and CDR2 ANQGSEA come from the germline V gene. Trimming removed 3 bases at V and 0 bases at J, with 12 bases between. The DNA of the CDR3 is TGCAGCGTTGATTCGGGGCGGGACTCCTACGAGCAGTACTTC. It specifies CSVDSGRDSYEQYF.

The table lists this clonotype with many counts. V and J are TRBV7-9 and TRBJ1-5; 9 bases align to TRBD1. CDR1 is SEHNR, CDR2 FQNEAQ, per germline (reference sequence). The CDR3 sequence is 17 residues long. The ends lost 1 base at V and 1 base at J; junction bases unmatched: 5. The CDR3 DNA is TGTGCCAGCAGCTTAGGAGGGACAGGGAGGAGCAATCAGCCCCAGCATTTT. Amino acids: CASSLGGTGRSNQPQHF.

This clonotype has just a few counts. This chain links TRBV10-3 with TRBJ1-1; possible D gene TRBD1, 5 bases. The CDR3 loop spans 14 amino acids. The germline CDR1 and CDR2 sequences are ENHRY and SYGVKD. V gave up 4 bases and J gave up 8 bases, with 17 bases separating them. The CDR3 DNA follows: TGTGCCATCAGTGTCTTGGGACTCCCTGGGGAAGCTTTCTTT. Amino acid sequence: CAISVLGLPGEAFF.

This clonotype was seen a handful of times. The chain has TRBV5-1 and TRBJ1-1; a possible D gene is TRBD1 (5 bases). CDR1 and CDR2 (germline): SGHRS, YFSETQ. V lost 4 bases and J lost 6, with 13 bases in between. The CDR3 spans 13 residues. The CDR3 DNA reads as TGCGCCAGCAGCGGGGGGAGTGGGGCTGAAGCTTTCTTT. The encoded protein is CASSGGSGAEAFF.

This clonotype was detected ten times or more. The V and J genes are TRBV7-2 and TRBJ1-2, with D possibly matching TRBD1 (5 bases). Germline CDR1 SGHTA, CDR2 FQGNSA. V dropped 5 bases and J dropped 5 bases, with 12 bases sitting between them. The CDR3 is 13 amino acids. The CDR3 nucleotides read TGTGCCAGCAGCCCACGGACATTATATGGCTACACCTTC. This encodes CASSPRTLYGYTF.

As for this clonotype: The junction departs from germline at one end; a sequencing error may be responsible. The rearrangement uses TRBV3-1 and TRBJ1-1; D is possibly TRBD1 (5 bases). This CDR3 region has 13 residues. Germline CDR1 and CDR2: LGHDT and YNNKEL (reference sequence). The CDR3 is CASSQVGTQVALF. DNA for the CDR3: TGTGCCAGCAGCCAAGTTGGGACCCAGGTAGCCCTCTTT.

Notes on this clonotype: This may be a read error: a much more frequent sequence differs by one nucleotide. CDR3 loop: CASSLWLGLNNYEQYF. DNA for the CDR3: TGTGCCAGCAGCTTATGGTTAGGGCTTAACAACTACGAGCAGTACTTC. The chain is built from TRBV7-2 and TRBJ2-7, with no clear D. CDR1 and CDR2 from the germline V gene are SGHTA and FQGNSA. V was shortened by 2 bases and J by 3 bases, with 17 bases between the two germline ends. CDR3 length: 16 residues.

In its sample, this clonotype was seen many times. The chain joins TRBV2 to TRBJ1-6; D perhaps matches TRBD1 (5 bases). This CDR3 is 16 amino acids long. The germline V and J ends were trimmed by 6 bases and 9 bases, with 21 bases remaining between them. In germline, CDR1 is SNHLY, CDR2 FYNNEI. DNA for the CDR3: TGTGCCAGCAGGTCGTTGGGGCCGGGAGGTGGTTCACCCCTCCACTTT. This sequence encodes CASRSLGPGGGSPLHF.

Remarks on this clonotype: Because the CDR3 is missing its conserved closing phenylalanine or tryptophan, this is likely a read error. The V gene is TRBV2, the J gene TRBJ1-1; TRBD1 might be the D (6 bases). The germline V gene has CDR1 SNHLY and CDR2 FYNNEI. V dropped 5 bases and J dropped 0 bases, with 13 bases sitting between them. This CDR3 contains 15 residues. The CDR3 protein is CASSFRDTLNTEAFL. CDR3 nucleotides: TGTGCCAGCAGTTTCCGGGACACCCTGAACACTGAAGCTTTCCTT.

This clonotype was recorded many times. Here the CDR3 reads CASSVGGDRNQPQHF. CDR3 coding DNA: TGTGCCAGCAGCGTAGGAGGGGACCGCAATCAGCCCCAGCATTTT. The chain employs TRBV9 and TRBJ1-5; tentative D call: TRBD1 (5 bases). Germline V gives CDR1 SGDLS, CDR2 YYNGEE. The CDR3 is made up of 15 amino acids. The ends were cut back, 0 bases at V and 2 bases at J, with 9 bases in the middle. Variable domain in full (rest from reference TRBV9 and TRBJ1-5): DSGVTQTPKHLITATGQRVTLRCSPRSGDLSVYWYQQSLDQGLQFLIQYYNGEERAKGNILERFSAQQFPDLHSELNLSSLELGDSALYFCASSVGGDRNQPQHFGDGTRLSIL.

The chain joins TRBV10-2 to TRBJ1-1; D is uncertain. Germline V gene lookup returns CDR1 WSHSY and CDR2 SAAADI. V lost 7 bases and J 3 bases, leaving 9 bases between the germline ends. The CDR3 extends over 12 amino acids. In DNA, the CDR3 is TGCGCCAGCATAGCTTGGGACACTGAAGCTTTCTTT. Its translation is CASIAWDTEAFF.

A remark on this clonotype: This may arise from a read error, as a much more abundant clone is one base away. The gene calls are TRBV5-4 and TRBJ2-2; 9 bases align to TRBD1. This CDR3 spans 17 amino acids. Germline V gives CDR1 SGHNT, CDR2 YYREEE (reference sequence). CDR3 amino acids: CAGSYFTGGENTGELFF. In DNA, the CDR3 is TGTGCCGGCAGCTACTTTACAGGGGGCGAGAACACCGGGGAGCTGTTTTTT.

This clonotype was picked up one time. The gene calls are TRBV6-2 or TRBV6-3 and TRBJ2-7; 10 nucleotides agree with TRBD1. The CDR3 extends over 16 amino acids. Germline trimming cut 2 bases from V and 5 bases from J; bases unmatched to any gene: 9. CDR1 MNHEY and CDR2 SVGEGT come from the germline V gene. In DNA form, the CDR3 reads TGTGCCAGCAGTTACCCCCGGGACAGGGGTCGCCACGAGCAGTACTTC. Translation: CASSYPRDRGRHEQYF.